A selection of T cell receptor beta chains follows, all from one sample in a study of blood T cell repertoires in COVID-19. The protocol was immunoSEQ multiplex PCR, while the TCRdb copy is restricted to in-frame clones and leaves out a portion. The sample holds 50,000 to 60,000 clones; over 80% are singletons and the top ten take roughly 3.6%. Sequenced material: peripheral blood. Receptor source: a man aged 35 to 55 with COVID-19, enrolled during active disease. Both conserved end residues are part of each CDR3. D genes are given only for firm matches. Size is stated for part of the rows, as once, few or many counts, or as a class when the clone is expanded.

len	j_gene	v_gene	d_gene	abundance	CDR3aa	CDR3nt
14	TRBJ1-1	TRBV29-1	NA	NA	CSVERTVRNTEAFF	TGCAGCGTTGAGAGGACAGTCCGGAACACTGAAGCTTTCTTT
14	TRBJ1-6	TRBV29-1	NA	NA	CSVDGGAPNSPLHF	TGCAGCGTTGACGGTGGGGCTCCAAATTCACCCCTCCACTTT
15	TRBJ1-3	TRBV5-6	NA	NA	CASSAGWGSGNTIYF	TGTGCCAGCAGCGCAGGGTGGGGATCTGGAAACACCATATATTTT
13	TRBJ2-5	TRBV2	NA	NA	CASTVDFQETQYF	TGTGCCAGCACGGTCGACTTTCAAGAGACCCAGTACTTC
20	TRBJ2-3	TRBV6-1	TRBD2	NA	CASSDLHSTLAGVGTDTQYF	TGTGCCAGCAGTGACCTCCACTCGACCCTAGCGGGAGTAGGCACAGATACGCAGTATTTT
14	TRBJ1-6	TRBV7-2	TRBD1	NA	CASSSGTVNSPLHF	TGTGCCAGCAGTTCCGGGACAGTCAATTCACCCCTCCACTTT
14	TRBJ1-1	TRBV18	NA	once	CASSPASARTEAFF	TGTGCCAGCTCACCGGCCAGCGCTAGAACTGAAGCTTTCTTT
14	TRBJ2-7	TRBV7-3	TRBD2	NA	CASSQRAGGYEQYF	TGTGCCAGCAGCCAGCGGGCGGGGGGCTACGAGCAGTACTTC
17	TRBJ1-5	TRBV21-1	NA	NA	CASSKVRFTLGNQPQHF	TGTGCCAGCAGCAAAGTGAGATTTACTTTAGGCAATCAGCCCCAGCATTTT
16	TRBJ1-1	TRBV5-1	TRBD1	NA	CASSPTGFVRNTEAFF	TGCGCCAGCAGCCCGACAGGGTTTGTACGGAACACTGAAGCTTTCTTT
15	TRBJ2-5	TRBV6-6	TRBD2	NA	CASSYGAGVQETQYF	TGTGCCAGCAGTTACGGGGCGGGAGTCCAAGAGACCCAGTACTTC
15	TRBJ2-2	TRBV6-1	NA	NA	CASSEMWAGGGELFF	TGTGCCAGCAGTGAAATGTGGGCGGGCGGCGGGGAGCTGTTTTTT
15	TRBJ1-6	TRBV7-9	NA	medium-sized	CASSTPETPSRALHF	TGTGCCAGCAGCACACCGGAGACACCATCGCGGGCCCTCCACTTT
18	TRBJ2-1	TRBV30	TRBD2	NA	CAWSSGLAGGTTINEQFF	TGTGCCTGGAGTTCCGGACTAGCGGGGGGGACTACTATCAATGAGCAGTTCTTC
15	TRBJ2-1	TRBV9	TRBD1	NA	CASSIQGDYYNEQFF	TGTGCCAGCAGCATACAGGGGGATTACTACAATGAGCAGTTCTTC
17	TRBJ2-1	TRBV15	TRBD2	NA	CATSRDSSSGRYNEQFF	TGTGCCACCAGCAGAGATTCGTCTAGCGGGAGGTACAATGAGCAGTTCTTC
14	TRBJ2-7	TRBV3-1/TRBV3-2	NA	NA	CASSRTNLPDEQYF	TGTGCCAGCAGCCGGACTAATCTTCCCGACGAGCAGTACTTC
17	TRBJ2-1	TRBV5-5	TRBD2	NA	CASSGTSGSLSYNEQFF	TGTGCCAGCAGCGGGACTAGCGGCAGTCTATCCTACAATGAGCAGTTCTTC
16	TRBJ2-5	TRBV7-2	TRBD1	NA	CASSHSTGQGQETQYF	TGTGCCAGCAGCCATTCAACGGGACAGGGGCAAGAGACCCAGTACTTC
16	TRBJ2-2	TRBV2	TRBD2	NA	CATTKIAGGNTGELFF	TGTGCCACCACAAAAATAGCGGGGGGTAACACCGGGGAGCTGTTTTTT
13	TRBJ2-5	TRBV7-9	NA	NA	CASSPQGQETQYF	TGTGCCAGCAGCCCCCAGGGACAAGAGACCCAGTACTTC
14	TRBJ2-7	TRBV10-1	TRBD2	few	CASSDGSGSYEQYF	TGCGCCAGCAGTGATGGTAGCGGGAGCTACGAGCAGTACTTC
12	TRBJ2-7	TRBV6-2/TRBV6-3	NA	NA	CASSYGSGEQYF	TGTGCCAGCAGTTATGGAAGCGGCGAGCAGTACTTC
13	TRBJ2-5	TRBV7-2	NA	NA	CASSYRVQETQYF	TGTGCCAGCAGCTACAGGGTCCAAGAGACCCAGTACTTC
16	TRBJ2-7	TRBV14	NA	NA	CASSHAGPRNPYEQYF	TGTGCCAGCAGCCACGCGGGTCCCCGAAACCCTTACGAGCAGTACTTC
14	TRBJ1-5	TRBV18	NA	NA	CASSPTGPNQPQHF	TGTGCCAGCTCACCCACAGGGCCCAATCAGCCCCAGCATTTT
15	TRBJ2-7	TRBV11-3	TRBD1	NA	CASSLNRDRAYEQYF	TGTGCCAGCAGCCTAAATCGGGACAGGGCCTACGAGCAGTACTTC
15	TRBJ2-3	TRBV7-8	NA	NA	CASSLDDRGADTQYF	TGTGCCAGCAGCTTAGACGACCGGGGTGCGGATACGCAGTATTTT
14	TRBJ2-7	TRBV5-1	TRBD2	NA	CASSLTSEPYEQYF	TGCGCCAGCAGCTTGACTAGCGAGCCCTACGAGCAGTACTTC
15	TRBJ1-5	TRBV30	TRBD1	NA	CAWSQTGAHNQPQHF	TGTGCCTGGAGCCAGACAGGGGCCCACAATCAGCCCCAGCATTTT
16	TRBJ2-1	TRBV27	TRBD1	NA	CASSFSRGLLNNEQFF	TGTGCCAGCAGTTTTTCTAGGGGGCTCCTCAACAATGAGCAGTTCTTC
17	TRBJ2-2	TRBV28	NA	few	CASSPVLGRTNTGELFF	TGTGCCAGCAGCCCCGTCCTCGGGAGAACGAACACCGGGGAGCTGTTTTTT
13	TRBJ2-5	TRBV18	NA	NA	CASSPGLGETQYF	TGTGCCAGCTCACCAGGGCTCGGAGAGACCCAGTACTTC
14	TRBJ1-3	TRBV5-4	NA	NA	CASSFPGAGNTIYF	TGTGCCAGCAGCTTTCCAGGGGCCGGAAACACCATATATTTT
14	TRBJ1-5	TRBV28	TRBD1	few	CASEQGGGNQPQHF	TGTGCCAGCGAACAGGGGGGAGGCAATCAGCCCCAGCATTTT
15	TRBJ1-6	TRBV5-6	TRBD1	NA	CASSSTGVSNSPLHF	TGTGCCAGCAGCTCTACAGGGGTGTCGAATTCACCCCTCCACTTT
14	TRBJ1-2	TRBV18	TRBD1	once	CASSPLQGSYGYTF	TGTGCCAGCTCACCCCTACAGGGGTCCTATGGCTACACCTTC
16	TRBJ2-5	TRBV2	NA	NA	CASSEEDPGVEVPQYF	TGTGCCAGCAGTGAAGAGGACCCGGGAGTTGAGGTCCCCCAGTACTTC
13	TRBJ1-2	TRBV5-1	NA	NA	CASSFSPNYGYTF	TGCGCCAGCAGCTTCTCCCCTAACTATGGCTACACCTTC
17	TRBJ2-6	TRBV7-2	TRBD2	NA	CASSLLAGFSGANVLTF	TGTGCCAGCAGCTTACTAGCGGGATTCTCTGGGGCCAACGTCCTGACTTTC
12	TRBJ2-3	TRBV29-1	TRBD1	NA	CSVETGADTQYF	TGCAGCGTTGAAACAGGGGCAGATACGCAGTATTTT
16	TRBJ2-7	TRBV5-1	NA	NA	CASSLEPDGSSYEQYF	TGCGCCAGCAGCTTGGAGCCGGACGGGAGCTCCTACGAGCAGTACTTC
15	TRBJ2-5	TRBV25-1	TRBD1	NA	CASSLPAGGPETQYF	TGTGCCAGCAGTCTGCCGGCAGGGGGACCGGAGACCCAGTACTTC
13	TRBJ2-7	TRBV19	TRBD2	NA	CASAIAGGSEQYF	TGTGCCAGCGCCATAGCGGGGGGTAGCGAGCAGTACTTC
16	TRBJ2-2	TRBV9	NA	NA	CASSVREGANTGELFF	TGTGCCAGCAGCGTACGGGAAGGAGCGAACACCGGGGAGCTGTTTTTT
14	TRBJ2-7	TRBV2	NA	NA	CASSEAGTLYEQYF	TGTGCCAGCAGTGAAGCGGGCACTCTCTACGAGCAGTACTTC
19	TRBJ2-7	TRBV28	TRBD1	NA	CASISPWAGGRNTQSEQYF	TGTGCCAGCATCTCCCCGTGGGCAGGGGGCCGCAATACCCAGTCAGAGCAGTACTTC
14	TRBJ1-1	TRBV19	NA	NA	CASNSGVEYTEAFF	TGTGCCAGTAATAGCGGGGTGGAATACACTGAAGCTTTCTTT
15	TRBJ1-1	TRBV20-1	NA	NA	CSASASWGQGAEAFF	TGCAGTGCTAGTGCTTCCTGGGGTCAAGGGGCTGAAGCTTTCTTT
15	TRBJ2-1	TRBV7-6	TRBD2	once	CASSSPQRGVDEQFF	TGTGCCAGCAGCTCCCCCCAGCGGGGGGTCGATGAGCAGTTCTTC
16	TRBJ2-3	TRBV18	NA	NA	CASSPPNRGLGDTQYF	TGTGCCAGCTCACCGCCCAACCGTGGGCTCGGAGATACGCAGTATTTT
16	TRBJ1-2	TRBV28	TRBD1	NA	CASSLTGFSRTYGYTF	TGTGCCAGCAGTTTGACAGGGTTTAGCCGTACCTATGGCTACACCTTC
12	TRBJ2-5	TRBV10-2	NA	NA	CATSESRETQYF	TGCGCCACCTCCGAGAGCCGCGAGACCCAGTACTTC
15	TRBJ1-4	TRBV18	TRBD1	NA	CASSPGQGVNEKLFF	TGTGCCAGCTCACCTGGACAGGGTGTTAATGAAAAACTGTTTTTT
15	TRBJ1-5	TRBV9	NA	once	CASSAAGTTYQPQHF	TGTGCCAGCAGCGCCGCAGGGACAACTTATCAGCCCCAGCATTTT
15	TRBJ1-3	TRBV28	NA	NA	CASSPRVLSGNTIYF	TGTGCCAGCAGTCCCCGGGTGCTCTCTGGAAACACCATATATTTT